These 21 T cell receptor beta chains were all obtained from the same sample, sequenced in a study of T cell clonotyping in hematopoietic cell transplantation. Sequenced by immunoSEQ multiplex PCR; TCRdb stores in-frame clones only, minus some. This sample yields some 13,000 clones, of which 85% to 95% are seen a single time; over 3.5% belongs to the top ten. Source: PBMCs, taken 30 days after allogeneic stem cell transplant. The receptors were gathered from a male patient in his sixties or seventies who had an allogeneic stem cell transplant from an unrelated donor, so the T cells may come from the graft donor. Some clones in this sample may be carry-over from other donors' samples.

This chain joins TRBV19 and TRBJ2-2; no clear D. The CDR3 is 14 amino acids. Germline CDR1 reads LNHDA; CDR2 reads SQIVND (reference sequence). The ends were cut back, 10 bases at V and 7 bases at J, with 19 bases in the middle. The DNA of the CDR3 is TGTGCCACCACTCGGGTGGGAAAGGTCGGGGAGCTGTTTTTT. It is translated as CATTRVGKVGELFF.

CDR3 coding DNA: TGTGCCTGGAGTGAGGAGCGGGAGCCAGATACGCAGTATTTT. It yields the protein CAWSEEREPDTQYF. The chain has TRBV30 and TRBJ2-3; 8 bases align to TRBD2. Trimming removed 1 base from V and 4 bases from J; junction bases left unmatched: 4. Germline V gives CDR1 GTSNPN, CDR2 SVGIG (reference sequence). This CDR3 region has 14 residues. Supplemented by reference TRBV30 and TRBJ2-3, the full variable domain reads SQTIHQWPATLVQPVGSPLSLECTVEGTSNPNLYWYRQAAGRGLQLLFYSVGIGQISSEVPQNLSASRPQDRQFILSSKKLLLSDSGFYLCAWSEEREPDTQYFGPGTRLTVL.

The rearrangement links TRBV11-2 to TRBJ1-2; unclear D gene. V lost 5 bases, J lost 2 bases, and 15 bases lay in between. Germline V gene data show CDR1 as SGHAT and CDR2 as FQNNGV. CDR3 length: 15 amino acids. CDR3 loop: CASSRFPGWNYGYTF. CDR3 DNA: TGTGCCAGCAGCCGATTCCCTGGATGGAACTATGGCTACACCTTC. Based on the CDR3 plus reference TRBV11-2 and TRBJ1-2, the full variable domain is EAGVAQSPRYKIIEKRQSVAFWCNPISGHATLYWYQQILGQGPKLLIQFQNNGVVDDSQLPKDRFSAERLKGVDSTLKIQPAKLEDSAVYLCASSRFPGWNYGYTFGSGTRLTVV.

In DNA form, the CDR3 reads TGTGCCAGCAGCCAGACGGGGAACACTGAAGCTTTCTTT. Translating gives CASSQTGNTEAFF. The V gene is TRBV16, the J gene TRBJ1-1; the D is unclear. CDR1 and CDR2 (germline): KGHSY, FQNENV. The CDR3 is 13 residues long. The ends were cut back, 3 bases at V and 1 base at J, with 6 bases in the middle.

The chain couples TRBV7-3 to TRBJ2-3, with D tentatively TRBD1 (5 bases). The CDR3 is 14 amino acids. CDR1 and CDR2 from the germline V gene are SGHTA and FQGTGA. Trimming removed 1 base from V and 5 bases from J, with 10 bases in between. CDR3 in amino acids: CASSLRGIIDTQYF. The CDR3 DNA reads TGTGCCAGCAGCTTAAGGGGCATCATAGATACGCAGTATTTT.

The chain couples TRBV6-1 to TRBJ1-4, with TRBD1 as a possible D gene (5 bases). Germline-derived CDR1 and CDR2 are MNHNS and SASEGT. The CDR3 spans 15 residues. V dropped 6 bases and J dropped 5 bases, with 16 bases sitting between them. The CDR3 DNA sequence: TGTGCCAGCAGCCCTAGGGCAGGGAAGAATGAAAAACTGTTTTTT. Amino acid sequence: CASSPRAGKNEKLFF.

The chain links TRBV29-1 to TRBJ2-1, with D perhaps being TRBD1 or TRBD2 (5 bases each). The V gene's germline CDR1 is SQVTM and CDR2 ANQGSEA. The CDR3 spans 10 residues. Trimming stripped 7 bases from V and 8 bases from J, with 9 bases between. CDR3 sequence (DNA): TGCAGCGCTGGGGACCATGAGCAGTTCTTC. This encodes CSAGDHEQFF.

The chain carries TRBV7-2 and TRBJ2-2; D unclear. CDR3 length: 16 residues. V lost 4 bases, J lost 5 bases, and 17 bases lay in between. Germline V CDR1 and CDR2: SGHTA, FQGNSA. CDR3 coding DNA: TGTGCCAGCAGCTCTACTCCGGTGAAAGAGACCGGGGAGCTGTTTTTT. This gives the protein CASSSTPVKETGELFF.

A single count supports this clone. The CDR3 sequence is CASSDQGVNEQYF. CDR3 coding DNA: TGTGCCAGCAGTGACCAGGGTGTAAACGAGCAGTACTTC. The chain is built from TRBV25-1 and TRBJ2-7; D might be TRBD1 (5 bases). Trimming pared 3 bases from V and 5 bases from J, leaving 11 bases between. Germline V lookup: CDR1 MGHDK, CDR2 SYGVNS. The CDR3 contains 13 residues.

This clone was seen only once. J is TRBJ1-1 and V is TRBV6-5; D unclear. CDR3 length equals 12 residues. V was shortened by 6 bases and J by 3 bases, with 8 bases between the two germline ends. Per germline, CDR1 MNHEY and CDR2 SVGAGI. Here the CDR3 DNA reads TGTGCCAGCAGCCGACCCTACACTGAAGCTTTCTTT. Its protein is CASSRPYTEAFF.

V and J are TRBV5-1 and TRBJ1-2, with a possible D match to TRBD1 (6 bases). Germline-derived CDR1 and CDR2 are SGHRS and YFSETQ. The CDR3 is made up of 16 amino acids. V was pared by 0 bases and J by 4 bases, with 16 bases between. The CDR3 is CASSLEDWGHLYGYTF. The CDR3 DNA reads TGCGCCAGCAGCTTGGAAGATTGGGGACATCTCTATGGCTACACCTTC.

V usage is TRBV5-6 and J usage is TRBJ1-2; a possible D gene is TRBD1 (5 bases). V lost 0 bases and J 5 bases, leaving 14 bases between the germline ends. Germline values: CDR1 SGHDT, CDR2 YYEEEE. This CDR3 spans 15 amino acids. This CDR3 is CASSLAEVQVYGYTF. CDR3 DNA: TGTGCCAGCAGCTTGGCCGAGGTACAGGTGTATGGCTACACCTTC.

The chain has TRBV5-4 and TRBJ1-5, with unresolved D. Germline CDR1 reads SGHNT; CDR2 reads YYREEE (reference sequence). The CDR3 length is 13 residues. V was pared by 0 bases and J by 4 bases, with 5 bases between. This chain's CDR3 is CASSLDPNQPQHF. In DNA form, the CDR3 reads TGTGCCAGCAGCTTGGACCCAAATCAGCCCCAGCATTTT.

The chain employs TRBV2 and TRBJ2-7; 7 bases are shared with TRBD2. The germline V gene has CDR1 SNHLY and CDR2 FYNNEI. The CDR3 consists of 14 residues. The trim removed 6 bases at V and 1 base at J, leaving 6 bases unmatched. The CDR3 region is CASRGGIGSYEQYF. The CDR3 DNA reads as TGTGCCAGCAGGGGGGGGATCGGGTCCTACGAGCAGTACTTC.

This clone was detected only once. The CDR3 DNA reads TGTGCCAGCAGCTTCGGGACGGGTTTCTCTGGAAACACCATATATTTT. Protein product: CASSFGTGFSGNTIYF. The chain is built from TRBV5-6 and TRBJ1-3; tentatively, D is TRBD1 (5 bases). The CDR3 runs 16 residues. Per germline, CDR1 SGHDT and CDR2 YYEEEE. V lost 2 bases and J 0 bases, leaving 12 bases between the germline ends.

The chain combines TRBV10-2 with TRBJ2-2; TRBD2 matches at 8 bases. V lost 3 bases and J lost 1; bases outside the gene matches: 10. CDR1 is WSHSY, CDR2 SAAADI, per germline. This CDR3 has 18 amino acids. DNA for the CDR3: TGCGCCAGCAGTGATTTTAGCGGGGTATTCGTGAACACCGGGGAGCTGTTTTTT. Translated, it gives CASSDFSGVFVNTGELFF.

The chain is built from TRBV5-6 and TRBJ1-2, with 7 nucleotides matching TRBD1. Germline trimming cut 4 bases from V and 2 bases from J; bases unmatched to any gene: 11. This CDR3 is built from 16 residues. CDR1 and CDR2 (germline): SGHDT, YYEEEE. This CDR3 is CASSLARTGANYGYTF. In DNA, the CDR3 is TGTGCCAGCAGCCTAGCTAGGACAGGAGCAAACTATGGCTACACCTTC.

The rearrangement uses TRBV11-3 and TRBJ2-1; no clear D gene. Germline V gene data show CDR1 as SGHNT and CDR2 as YENEEA. The CDR3 totals 13 residues. The germline V and J ends were trimmed by 6 bases and 3 bases, with 9 bases remaining between them. The CDR3 region has the DNA TGTGCCAGCAGTAGCCCCCTCTACAATGAGCAGTTCTTC. Encoded protein: CASSSPLYNEQFF.

This clone was observed a single time. This sequence joins TRBV7-6 and TRBJ2-7, with D unclear. Trimming left V 5 bases short and J 7 bases short, with 15 bases between. Germline CDR1 reads SGHVS; CDR2 reads FNYEAQ. The CDR3 loop spans 13 amino acids. The CDR3 region has the DNA TGTGCCAGCAGCCTCACGGGTTCATCGGAGCAGTACTTC. It encodes CASSLTGSSEQYF.

In nucleotides, the CDR3 is TGTGCCAGCAGCTTGGGAGGGAATAGCGGGAGACTGGAGGGGCAGTACTTC. As protein: CASSLGGNSGRLEGQYF. The V call is TRBV5-4, the J call TRBJ2-7; 9 nucleotides match TRBD2. Germline V gene lookup returns CDR1 SGHNT and CDR2 YYREEE (reference sequence). The CDR3 is made up of 17 amino acids. The junction had 16 bases not matched to a gene; V was cut back by 0 bases and J by 9 bases.

J is TRBJ1-1 and V is TRBV27; D gene unclear. This CDR3 has 14 residues. Germline V gene sequence: CDR1 MNHEY, CDR2 SMNVEV (reference sequence). Trimming shortened V by 5 bases and J by 0 bases, and 10 bases separated the two germline ends. The CDR3, as DNA: TGTGCCAGCAGTGACCACGGAATGAACACTGAAGCTTTCTTT. Protein product: CASSDHGMNTEAFF.